A single sample gave rise to the 30 T cell receptor beta chains below, sequenced in a study of blood T cells in healthy people across ages. A second PCR, run for 7 to 11 cycles, used a sample-barcoded 5' primer plus a J-beta primer mix. TCRdb re-called the 5' RACE reads through MiXCR, storing one row per CDR3 protein. The sample yields approximately 850,000 distinct CDR3 sequences, around two fifths seen once. The sequenced material came from blood. Receptors originate from a man aged 60 to 69 in good health.

This clonotype was seen a few times. In nucleotides, the CDR3 is TGCAGCGTTGAGGACAGGGGAACTAATGAAAAACTGTTTTTT. It specifies CSVEDRGTNEKLFF. V is TRBV29-1 and J is TRBJ1-4; 9 bases agree with TRBD1. Trimming took 3 bases from V and 1 from J; bases not matched to a gene: 0. The CDR3 is made up of 14 amino acids. CDR1 is SQVTM, CDR2 ANQGSEA, per germline. Variable domain in full (rest from reference TRBV29-1 and TRBJ1-4): SAVISQKPSRDICQRGTSLTIQCQVDSQVTMMFWYRQQPGQSLTLIATANQGSEATYESGFVIDKFPISRPNLTFSTLTVSNMSPEDSSIYLCSVEDRGTNEKLFFGSGTQLSVL.

CDR3: CASKPPGGEQFF. The CDR3 DNA reads as TGTGCCAGCAAGCCGCCCGGGGGTGAGCAGTTCTTC. This rearrangement joins TRBV6-2 or TRBV6-3 to TRBJ2-1, with TRBD2 as a possible D gene (6 bases). Deletions cut 7 bases from V and 9 bases from J, with 13 bases between. The CDR3 extends over 12 amino acids. Germline CDR1 MNHEY, CDR2 SVGEGT.

V is TRBV18 and J is TRBJ1-1, with 8 bases matching TRBD1. V lost 2 bases and J lost 1; bases outside the gene matches: 3. In germline, CDR1 is KGHSH, CDR2 LQKENI. The CDR3 covers 15 residues. The CDR3 DNA sequence: TGTGCCAGCTCACCAGACAGGGGAGGGAACACTGAAGCTTTCTTT. It yields the protein CASSPDRGGNTEAFF.

The chain has TRBV3-1 and TRBJ2-1; 7 bases map to TRBD1. The junction had 9 bases not matched to a gene; V was cut back by 8 bases and J by 5 bases. Germline CDR1 and CDR2: LGHDT and YNNKEL (reference sequence). The CDR3 length is 14 residues. As DNA, the CDR3 is TGTGCCAGCCAAACGACAGGGCCCCACAATGAGCAGTTCTTC. Translation: CASQTTGPHNEQFF.

This clonotype was detected a few times. This chain uses TRBV20-1 with TRBJ2-1; TRBD1 is a possible D gene (6 bases). V gave up 0 bases and J gave up 0 bases, with 9 bases separating them. CDR1 and CDR2 from the germline V gene are DFQATT and SNEGSKA (reference sequence). This CDR3 contains 15 residues. The CDR3 nucleotides are TGCAGTGCTAGAGATTACAGGGTCTCCTACAATGAGCAGTTCTTC. This sequence encodes CSARDYRVSYNEQFF.

The chain combines TRBV2 with TRBJ2-2, with a possible D match to TRBD1 (5 bases). In germline, CDR1 is SNHLY, CDR2 FYNNEI. This CDR3 region has 15 residues. Trimming stripped 3 bases from V and 4 bases from J, with 12 bases between. For the CDR3, the DNA is TGTGCCAGCAGTGATCAGGGTCTGGGCACCGGGGAGCTGTTTTTT. Residues: CASSDQGLGTGELFF.

The genes are TRBV12-3 or TRBV12-4 and TRBJ1-3; D not resolved. Deletions cut 7 bases from V and 4 bases from J, with 8 bases between. The CDR3 covers 12 residues. Here the CDR3 DNA reads TGTGCCAGCACTGAGACGGGAAACACCATATATTTT. This sequence encodes CASTETGNTIYF.

This chain connects TRBV28 to TRBJ2-1; 9 positions agree with TRBD1. V lost 2 bases, J lost 8 bases, and 4 bases stayed unmatched. Germline V lookup: CDR1 MDHEN, CDR2 SYDVKM. The CDR3 length is 14 residues. Written as DNA, the CDR3 is TGTGCCAGCAGTTTACGGCGGACAGGGGATGAGCAGTTCTTC. The encoded protein is CASSLRRTGDEQFF.

The chain employs TRBV15 and TRBJ2-1; 10 positions agree with TRBD2. TRBJ2-7 matches the DNA end more closely, so the J call is doubtful. The CDR3 is 16 amino acids. From germline, CDR1 is LNHNV and CDR2 YYDKDF (reference sequence). CDR3 sequence (DNA): TGTGCCACCTTGAGAAGTTTAGCGGGGGGTTACAATGAGCAGTACTTC. Its translation is CATLRSLAGGYNEQYF.

The sample holds a few counts of this clonotype. The chain recombines TRBV4-1 with TRBJ1-2; a weak D match, TRBD1 (5 bases). This CDR3 has 17 residues. Germline loops: CDR1 MGHRA, CDR2 YSYEKL. The V and J ends lost 0 bases and 5 bases respectively, with 19 bases between them. The CDR3 reads CASSQDVRRPGGYGYTF. The CDR3 DNA reads as TGCGCCAGCAGCCAAGATGTCAGGAGACCGGGGGGTTATGGCTACACCTTC.

The chain uses TRBV7-2 and TRBJ2-1, with D possibly TRBD2 on 5 matching bases. This CDR3 region has 13 residues. V shed 6 bases and J shed 13 bases, with 19 bases lying between them. Germline V gives CDR1 SGHTA, CDR2 FQGNSA. This CDR3 is CASSLSAQEAQFF. CDR3 sequence (DNA): TGTGCCAGCAGTCTTAGCGCGCAAGAGGCCCAGTTCTTC.

A few counts support this clonotype. The J gene is TRBJ2-7, the V gene TRBV5-4; tentatively, D is TRBD2 (5 bases). Germline loops: CDR1 SGHNT, CDR2 YYREEE (reference sequence). This CDR3 has 15 residues. Trimming removed 1 base at V and 0 bases at J, with 11 bases between. In DNA, the CDR3 is TGTGCCAGCAGCTTGAGTGGGAGACACTCCTACGAGCAGTACTTC. Translating it yields CASSLSGRHSYEQYF.

This sequence joins TRBV18 and TRBJ1-4, with no clear D. The CDR3 has 14 amino acids. Germline CDR1 KGHSH, CDR2 LQKENI. The V and J ends lost 6 bases and 8 bases respectively, with 16 bases between them. CDR3 amino acids: CASSPLPTEEKLFF. For the CDR3, the DNA is TGTGCCAGCTCCCCGCTGCCCACAGAGGAAAAACTGTTTTTT.

The chain uses TRBV7-9 and TRBJ1-2; D call uncertain. The V end was cut by 6 bases, the J end by 6 bases, with 8 bases between. Germline V gene sequence: CDR1 SEHNR, CDR2 FQNEAQ (reference sequence). The CDR3 totals 11 residues. The CDR3 here is CASRGRDGYTF. The CDR3 DNA reads as TGTGCCAGCAGGGGGAGGGATGGCTACACCTTC.

The chain has TRBV5-1 and TRBJ2-2; D is possibly TRBD1 (5 bases). V dropped 7 bases and J dropped 6 bases, with 19 bases sitting between them. Germline V gene sequence: CDR1 SGHRS, CDR2 YFSETQ. There are 15 residues in the CDR3. CDR3 protein: CASFDSPMKAGELFF. CDR3 coding DNA: TGCGCCAGCTTTGACAGCCCCATGAAGGCCGGGGAGCTGTTTTTT.

This clonotype was observed a handful of times. The chain links TRBV6-2 or TRBV6-3 to TRBJ2-3, with D hard to call. In germline, CDR1 is MNHEY, CDR2 SVGEGT. CDR3 length equals 14 residues. Trimming took 2 bases from V and 2 from J, leaving 8 bases between them. CDR3 amino acids: CASSYPKPTDTQYF. The DNA of the CDR3 is TGTGCCAGCAGTTACCCCAAGCCCACAGATACGCAGTATTTT.

The rearrangement links TRBV4-1 to TRBJ2-5, with D perhaps matching TRBD2 (6 bases). CDR1 is MGHRA and CDR2 is YSYEKL in the germline V gene. Trimming took 4 bases from V and 7 from J, leaving 22 bases between them. The CDR3 spans 16 residues. In nucleotides, the CDR3 is TGCGCCAGCAGCCCAACGCCGGGACTGATTCGGAGGACCCAGTACTTC. Amino acids: CASSPTPGLIRRTQYF.

As regards this clonotype: A read error may explain this, as a much larger clone is one base away. V and J are TRBV5-1 and TRBJ2-3; 7 nucleotides match TRBD1. The CDR3 spans 16 residues. Germline V lookup: CDR1 SGHRS, CDR2 YFSETQ. The CDR3 sequence: CARSYTGQFSTDTQYF. As DNA, the CDR3 is TGCGCCCGCAGCTACACGGGACAGTTTAGCACAGATACGCAGTATTTT.

The chain recombines TRBV6-2 or TRBV6-3 with TRBJ2-4; TRBD1 aligns across 8 bases. Losses at the gene ends were 5 bases for V and 8 bases for J; bases not matched to a gene: 8. There are 14 residues in the CDR3. Germline-derived CDR1 and CDR2 are MNHEY and SVGEGT. The CDR3 DNA reads as TGTGCCAGCAGTCCCGGACAGGGCGGGTACATTCAGTACTTC. Translating gives CASSPGQGGYIQYF.

V gene TRBV5-1 combines with J gene TRBJ1-2; TRBD1 agrees at 8 bases. CDR1 is SGHRS, CDR2 YFSETQ, per germline. This CDR3 is built from 14 residues. Trimming cost V 4 bases and J 5 bases; bases outside gene matches: 7. CDR3 residues: CASSPATGAYGYTF. The DNA for the CDR3 is TGCGCCAGCAGCCCCGCGACAGGGGCTTATGGCTACACCTTC.

This clonotype was seen a few times. The rearrangement joins TRBV20-1 to TRBJ2-3, with D perhaps assigned TRBD1 or TRBD2 (5 bases each). V was clipped by 4 bases and J by 2 bases, with 22 bases between them. CDR3 length: 17 residues. Germline CDR1 is DFQATT and CDR2 is SNEGSKA (reference sequence). In DNA, the CDR3 is TGCAGTGCTAATAGGGTTTTTATTGGGACCTACACAGATACGCAGTATTTT. Translating it yields CSANRVFIGTYTDTQYF.

The DNA of the CDR3 is TGTGCCACCAGCAGAGTAACCTACAATGAGCAGTACTTC. It yields the protein CATSRVTYNEQYF. V and J are TRBV15 and TRBJ2-7; the D is unclear. CDR3 length: 13 amino acids. The germline V gene encodes CDR1 LNHNV and CDR2 YYDKDF (reference sequence). Trimming took 1 base from V and 7 from J, leaving 11 bases between them.

The chain recombines TRBV2 with TRBJ1-2; 7 bases line up with TRBD1. This CDR3 region has 15 residues. V shed 5 bases and J 0 bases; nucleotides not matched to a gene: 6. Germline lookup yields CDR1 SNHLY and CDR2 FYNNEI. The CDR3 loop is CASSPGGLANYGYTF. CDR3 coding DNA: TGTGCCAGCAGTCCAGGGGGTCTAGCTAACTATGGCTACACCTTC.

The genes are TRBV2 and TRBJ1-5, with D unclear. V was shortened by 2 bases and J by 2 bases, with 7 bases between the two germline ends. Germline lookup yields CDR1 SNHLY and CDR2 FYNNEI. The CDR3 runs to 14 residues. CDR3 region: CASSELAGNQPQHF. CDR3 sequence (DNA): TGTGCCAGCAGTGAACTAGCAGGCAATCAGCCCCAGCATTTT.

The gene calls are TRBV2 and TRBJ2-4; D is unclear. V was cut by 7 bases and J by 13 bases, with 20 bases left in between. The CDR3 has 13 residues. Germline loops: CDR1 SNHLY, CDR2 FYNNEI. CDR3 sequence reads: CASTPEVPTKQYF. The CDR3 DNA reads TGTGCCAGCACTCCAGAGGTCCCAACGAAGCAGTACTTC.

The chain couples TRBV6-5 to TRBJ2-1; D remains ambiguous. Germline V gene lookup returns CDR1 MNHEY and CDR2 SVGAGI. This CDR3 comprises 12 residues. V shed 6 bases and J shed 8 bases, with 11 bases lying between them. This CDR3 reads CASSTAGDEQFF. The CDR3 region has the DNA TGTGCCAGCAGCACGGCCGGAGATGAGCAGTTCTTC.

V gene TRBV30 combines with J gene TRBJ2-7; D unclear. CDR1 is GTSNPN and CDR2 is SVGIG in the germline V gene (reference sequence). Deletions cut 1 base from V and 1 base from J, with 8 bases between. The CDR3 is 13 residues long. CDR3 in amino acids: CAWSAAVSYEQYF. The DNA for the CDR3 is TGTGCCTGGAGTGCGGCCGTATCCTACGAGCAGTACTTC.

In DNA form, the CDR3 reads TGTGCCAGCAGTTTGTGGGGGGCCAGGGCTTTCTTT. This sequence encodes CASSLWGARAFF. This chain connects TRBV12-3 or TRBV12-4 to TRBJ1-1, with D possibly being TRBD1 (6 bases). V lost 3 bases and J lost 11, with 13 bases in between. The CDR3 is 12 amino acids.

The V and J genes are TRBV20-1 and TRBJ1-1; D is unresolved. This CDR3 has 12 residues. V was shortened by 2 bases and J by 6 bases, with 10 bases between the two germline ends. The V gene's germline CDR1 is DFQATT and CDR2 SNEGSKA (reference sequence). Here the CDR3 reads CSARRNSAEAFF. The CDR3 DNA reads as TGCAGTGCTAGACGGAATTCCGCTGAAGCTTTCTTT.

This clonotype was detected a few times. The rearrangement joins TRBV4-3 to TRBJ2-7, with D possibly being TRBD1 (6 bases). The CDR3 covers 15 residues. Germline lookup yields CDR1 LGHNA and CDR2 YSLEER. Trimming removed 0 bases from V and 3 bases from J, with 12 bases in between. This CDR3 is CASSQDRQAVYEQYF. In DNA form, the CDR3 reads TGCGCCAGCAGCCAAGATCGACAGGCCGTCTACGAGCAGTACTTC.